These 18 T cell receptor beta chains originate from one sample sequenced in a study of OX40 agonist ivuxolimab in advanced cancers. Assay: immunoSEQ multiplex PCR; the TCRdb copy retains only in-frame clones and omits some. This repertoire shows some 44,000 clones, more than 75% found once; its top ten account for about 0.37%. Sample: CD4+ or CD8+ T cells sorted from blood, taken in a trial of the OX40 agonist ivuxolimab. The receptor source for this set is an adult with an advanced solid tumor such as melanoma, head and neck, liver or kidney cancer.

The V gene is TRBV30, the J gene TRBJ1-2, with TRBD1 matching 9 bases. V trimming: 3 bases; J trimming: 13 bases; junction bases outside the gene matches: 12. Germline loops: CDR1 GTSNPN, CDR2 SVGIG (reference sequence). The CDR3 covers 13 residues. This CDR3 is CAWRYKQGASFTF. The CDR3 coding sequence is TGTGCCTGGAGGTATAAACAGGGGGCAAGTTTCACCTTC. The variable domain in full, completed from reference TRBV30 and TRBJ1-2, reads SQTIHQWPATLVQPVGSPLSLECTVEGTSNPNLYWYRQAAGRGLQLLFYSVGIGQISSEVPQNLSASRPQDRQFILSSKKLLLSDSGFYLCAWRYKQGASFTFGSGTRLTVV.

The chain combines TRBV7-2 with TRBJ2-5; a weak D match, TRBD1 (5 bases). The length of the CDR3 is 15 residues. Per germline, CDR1 SGHTA and CDR2 FQGNSA. Trimming removed 5 bases from V and 5 bases from J, with 18 bases in between. The CDR3 nucleotides read TGTGCCAGCAGCCCGCTAGTTCAGGGCTGGGAGACCCAGTACTTC. This sequence encodes CASSPLVQGWETQYF.

This clone was picked up a small number of times. The J gene is TRBJ1-5, the V gene TRBV7-9, with a tentative D call TRBD1 (5 bases). With 0 bases removed from V and 2 bases from J, the gap between germline ends came to 8 bases. The V gene's germline CDR1 is SEHNR and CDR2 FQNEAQ (reference sequence). This CDR3 spans 15 amino acids. CDR3 in amino acids: CASSLAGVGNQPQHF. The CDR3 nucleotides are TGTGCCAGCAGCTTAGCAGGGGTTGGCAATCAGCCCCAGCATTTT.

CDR3 amino acids: CASTSTGYNQPQHF. The CDR3 DNA follows: TGTGCCAGTACCTCGACAGGATACAATCAGCCCCAGCATTTT. The chain couples TRBV19 to TRBJ1-5, with D maybe TRBD1 (6 bases). The germline gives CDR1 LNHDA, CDR2 SQIVND (reference sequence). Trimming took off 7 bases at V and 3 bases at J, with 13 bases between the two ends. The CDR3 runs to 14 residues. The entire variable domain, with the rest obtained from reference TRBV19 and TRBJ1-5, is as follows: DGGITQSPKYLFRKEGQNVTLSCEQNLNHDAMYWYRQDPGQGLRLIYYSQIVNDFQKGDIAEGYSVSREKKESFPLTVTSAQKNPTAFYLCASTSTGYNQPQHFGDGTRLSIL.

The chain carries TRBV19 and TRBJ2-7, with TRBD1 identical over 8 bases. The J segment lost 5 bases and the V segment lost 4 bases, leaving 1 base of the junction unmatched. CDR3 size: 12 residues. Germline V CDR1 and CDR2: LNHDA, SQIVND (reference sequence). DNA for the CDR3: TGTGCCAGTAGTAAGGACAGGGACGAGCAGTACTTC. As protein: CASSKDRDEQYF.

The rearrangement joins TRBV6-5 to TRBJ1-2; 8 bases map to TRBD1. V trimming: 7 bases; J trimming: 3 bases; junction bases outside the gene matches: 7. Per germline, CDR1 MNHEY and CDR2 SVGAGI. This CDR3 has 14 residues. CDR3 coding DNA: TGTGCCAGCATGCCAGGGGGCTCCTACTATGGCTACACCTTC. It codes for CASMPGGSYYGYTF.

V is TRBV6-6 and J is TRBJ2-3, with 7 bases aligning to TRBD1. CDR1 and CDR2 from the germline V gene are MNHNY and SVGAGI (reference sequence). The V and J ends lost 11 bases and 0 bases, in that order; junction bases with no gene match: 5. The CDR3 runs 13 residues. The DNA of the CDR3 is TGTGCCTCGAGGGACAGTAGCACAGATACGCAGTATTTT. Residues: CASRDSSTDTQYF.

The chain recombines TRBV30 with TRBJ2-1, with TRBD2 matching 9 bases. CDR1 is GTSNPN, CDR2 SVGIG, per germline (reference sequence). V shed 8 bases, J shed 7 bases, and the junction held 9 bases outside the gene matches. The CDR3 is 13 amino acids. CDR3 nucleotide sequence: TGTGCCAGGGGGCGGGAGGGAGGAAATGAGCAGTTCTTC. It is translated as CARGREGGNEQFF.

The chain recombines TRBV6-6 with TRBJ1-3; D uncertain. Trimming cost V 5 bases and J 3 bases, with 14 bases left between them. The CDR3 sequence is 15 residues long. Per germline, CDR1 MNHNY and CDR2 SVGAGI (reference sequence). The CDR3 protein is CASSPLEGSGNTIYF. CDR3 DNA: TGTGCCAGCAGTCCTCTCGAGGGCAGTGGAAACACCATATATTTT.

The chain joins TRBV2 to TRBJ1-6, with TRBD1 as a possible D gene (6 bases). The CDR3 is 16 residues long. Germline lookup yields CDR1 SNHLY and CDR2 FYNNEI. Trimming pared 3 bases from V and 5 bases from J, leaving 14 bases between. CDR3 nucleotide sequence: TGTGCCAGCAGTGATAGGAGGGGGGGTAATAATTCACCCCTCCACTTT. Protein product: CASSDRRGGNNSPLHF.

The J gene is TRBJ2-1, the V gene TRBV5-8; 10 bases align to TRBD1. Germline CDR1 and CDR2: SGHTS and YDEGEE. The CDR3 consists of 14 residues. With V trimmed by 10 bases and J by 8 bases, 12 bases remained unmatched. The CDR3 coding sequence is TGTGCCGGCGGCCCGGGACAGGGGAGGGATGAGCAGTTCTTC. Translating gives CAGGPGQGRDEQFF.

The V gene is TRBV19, the J gene TRBJ1-5; TRBD1 matches at 9 bases. The CDR3 loop spans 14 amino acids. V gave up 5 bases and J gave up 7 bases; unmatched junction bases: 6. CDR1 is LNHDA and CDR2 is SQIVND in the germline V gene (reference sequence). CDR3 sequence: CASSFTGGGQPQHF. The CDR3 DNA reads as TGTGCCAGTAGTTTTACAGGGGGCGGACAGCCCCAGCATTTT. Using reference TRBV19 and TRBJ1-5 for the parts outside the CDR3, the full variable domain is DGGITQSPKYLFRKEGQNVTLSCEQNLNHDAMYWYRQDPGQGLRLIYYSQIVNDFQKGDIAEGYSVSREKKESFPLTVTSAQKNPTAFYLCASSFTGGGQPQHFGDGTRLSIL.

J is TRBJ1-2 and V is TRBV18, with 8 bases aligning to TRBD1. Germline assignment: CDR1 KGHSH and CDR2 LQKENI. The V and J ends lost 3 bases and 2 bases, in that order; junction bases with no gene match: 2. There are 14 residues in the CDR3. The CDR3 region has the DNA TGTGCCAGCTCACCGGGACAGGAAAACTATGGCTACACCTTC. Amino acids: CASSPGQENYGYTF.

The V and J genes are TRBV11-2 and TRBJ2-6, with D perhaps given as TRBD1 or TRBD2 (5 bases each). This CDR3 contains 15 residues. Germline V gene sequence: CDR1 SGHAT, CDR2 FQNNGV. V was cut by 2 bases and J by 2 bases, with 7 bases left in between. The DNA for the CDR3 is TGTGCCAGCAGCTTACTGGGGGCTGGGGCCAACGTCCTGACTTTC. It codes for CASSLLGAGANVLTF.

V gene TRBV19 combines with J gene TRBJ2-1; 14 positions match TRBD2. The CDR3 has 16 residues. V dropped 5 bases and J dropped 7; count of bases not matched to a gene: 7. CDR1 is LNHDA and CDR2 is SQIVND in the germline V gene (reference sequence). CDR3 sequence (DNA): TGTGCCAGTAGTCTCCGGACTAGCGGGAGGCGTAATGAGCAGTTCTTC. Translation gives CASSLRTSGRRNEQFF.

This chain uses TRBV28 with TRBJ1-2; TRBD1 might be the D (5 bases). The CDR3 extends over 14 amino acids. V was clipped by 2 bases and J by 2 bases, with 9 bases between them. Per the germline V gene, CDR1 is MDHEN and CDR2 is SYDVKM. CDR3 nucleotide sequence: TGTGCCAGCAGTTTACGGGGCGCGAACTATGGCTACACCTTC. Its translation is CASSLRGANYGYTF.

The chain carries TRBV19 and TRBJ2-7; TRBD1 matches at 11 bases. The CDR3 totals 20 residues. Unmatched junction bases numbered 19, after V lost 3 bases and J lost 3 bases. Per germline, CDR1 LNHDA and CDR2 SQIVND (reference sequence). CDR3 residues: CASSIRTGGARPLGLYEQYF. For the CDR3, the DNA is TGTGCCAGTAGTATCCGGACAGGGGGCGCGAGGCCCCTTGGACTCTACGAGCAGTACTTC. Drawing the rest from reference TRBV19 and TRBJ2-7, the complete variable domain is DGGITQSPKYLFRKEGQNVTLSCEQNLNHDAMYWYRQDPGQGLRLIYYSQIVNDFQKGDIAEGYSVSREKKESFPLTVTSAQKNPTAFYLCASSIRTGGARPLGLYEQYFGPGTRLTVT.

V is TRBV4-2 and J is TRBJ1-5; D remains unclear. Germline-derived CDR1 and CDR2 are LGHNA and YNFKEQ. The CDR3 extends over 16 amino acids. V lost 1 base and J lost 0, with 10 bases in between. The CDR3, as DNA: TGTGCCAGCAGCCAAGCATCGGGAATTAGCAATCAGCCCCAGCATTTT. Encoded protein: CASSQASGISNQPQHF.